The present TCR beta chain was sequenced within a study of T-cell memory formation after mild COVID-19. Comment on this clonotype: The target antigen is unknown.

The V and J ends lost 3 bases and 7 bases, in that order; junction bases with no gene match: 4. The CDR3 extends over 15 amino acids. Per the germline V gene, CDR1 is SGHRS and CDR2 is YFSETQ. TCRdb reanalysed the 5' RACE reads using MiXCR and keeps one entry per CDR3 protein. The data show 240,000 or so distinct CDR3 sequences, 7.5% to 10% seen once. Points from the study as a whole: Researchers report contracting CD4+ clones mostly in CM and EM, with CD8+ clones in EMRA.

This TCR came from a man between 18 and 29 years old who had mild COVID-19 (a few samples of this study predate the infection). Cell type and time point are not known. Sequenced input: PBMCs or a T cell subset sorted from them (not recorded which). The chain couples TRBV5-1 to TRBJ1-6, with 10 bases fitting TRBD1. CDR3 in amino acids: CASSSGTGENSPLHF. In DNA, the CDR3 is TGCGCCAGCAGCTCCGGGACAGGGGAAAATTCACCCCTCCACTTT. Supplemented by reference TRBV5-1 and TRBJ1-6, the full variable domain reads KAGVTQTPRYLIKTRGQQVTLSCSPISGHRSVSWYQQTPGQGLQFLFEYFSETQRNKGNFPGRFSGRQFSNSRSEMNVSTLELGDSALYLCASSSGTGENSPLHFGNGTRLTVT.